The next 5 T cell receptor beta chains were all read from a single sample in a study of human T cells and chemical hapten exposure. One entry per CDR3 protein, called by TCRdb with MiXCR from the RACE reads. Of fewer than 90,000 distinct CDR3 sequences listed, more than 6.5% are singletons. Time point defined: patch test 2, 6 weeks after DPC sensitization. The treatment was: therapeutic diphenylcyclopropenone sensitization with weekly scalp DPC. The sequences come from whole blood, collected in connection with sensitization to the hapten diphenylcyclopropenone (DPC). These receptors all come from a woman between 25 and 40 years old with alopecia areata. Some clones in this sample may be carry-over from other donors' samples.

This clonotype turned up a few times. The chain recombines TRBV4-2 with TRBJ2-7, with 12 bases matching TRBD1. The CDR3 is 16 amino acids. V gave up 6 bases and J gave up 5 bases; unmatched junction bases: 11. Germline CDR1 LGHNA, CDR2 YNFKEQ. The CDR3 protein is CASSLDIGTGGNEQYF. The CDR3 DNA is TGTGCCAGCAGTCTTGATATAGGGACAGGGGGCAACGAGCAGTACTTC.

The V call is TRBV30, the J call TRBJ2-5; D unclear. Germline-derived CDR1 and CDR2 are GTSNPN and SVGIG (reference sequence). CDR3 length: 13 amino acids. With 3 bases removed from V and 2 bases from J, the gap between germline ends came to 10 bases. The DNA for the CDR3 is TGTGCCTGGAGCAACGGGCCACAAGAGACCCAGTACTTC. It translates to CAWSNGPQETQYF.

At least ten counts were recorded for this clonotype. The chain is built from TRBV30 and TRBJ1-2; no definite D call. There are 12 residues in the CDR3. V lost 1 base and J lost 4, with 7 bases in between. The germline V gene encodes CDR1 GTSNPN and CDR2 SVGIG (reference sequence). CDR3 coding DNA: TGTGCCTGGAGTGGGACTACCTATGGCTACACCTTC. This codes for CAWSGTTYGYTF. The full variable domain, with the rest looked up from reference TRBV30 and TRBJ1-2, is SQTIHQWPATLVQPVGSPLSLECTVEGTSNPNLYWYRQAAGRGLQLLFYSVGIGQISSEVPQNLSASRPQDRQFILSSKKLLLSDSGFYLCAWSGTTYGYTFGSGTRLTVV.

In this sample, this clonotype turned up a few times. The chain has TRBV10-3 and TRBJ1-1, with D unclear. The germline V gene has CDR1 ENHRY and CDR2 SYGVKD. Deletions cut 0 bases from V and 4 bases from J, with 6 bases between. The CDR3 consists of 13 residues. The CDR3 sequence: CAISESPGTEAFF. In DNA form, the CDR3 reads TGTGCCATCAGTGAGTCTCCCGGCACTGAAGCTTTCTTT.

This chain connects TRBV7-9 to TRBJ2-7; 7 bases agree with TRBD1. V shed 4 bases, J shed 2 bases, and the junction held 2 bases outside the gene matches. Germline V CDR1 and CDR2: SEHNR, FQNEAQ (reference sequence). The CDR3 extends over 13 amino acids. The CDR3 here is CASSSTGAYEQYF. The CDR3 DNA sequence: TGTGCCAGCAGCTCAACAGGGGCCTACGAGCAGTACTTC.